The clone carrying this T cell receptor (beta chain) was recorded once. Its specificity is not known. These data originate in a study of T cell responses to AZD1222 COVID-19 vaccine. Findings and limits, study-wide: The donor group comprised mostly white British people and more females; the analysis possibly underestimated clonal diversity. There were vaccine-associated CD4 TCRs across spike, dominant at 160-218 and 743-854. After the peak T cell response, and only then, were repertoires sampled.

Germline values: CDR1 SGHRS, CDR2 YFSETQ. V shed 9 bases, J shed 2 bases, and the junction held 11 bases outside the gene matches. The CDR3 is made up of 15 amino acids. Clones were sequenced by immunoSEQ multiplex PCR, and TCRdb holds only the in-frame ones, with some missing. The profile shows about 85,000 clones, roughly 87% of them singletons. This clonotype was obtained from an adult in good health. The chain links TRBV5-1 to TRBJ2-1, with 7 bases that match TRBD2. The sample here was peripheral blood, taken on day 0 of AZD1222 vaccination. CDR3 sequence: CAIHSEAGPYNEQFF. The CDR3 coding sequence is TGCGCCATCCATTCGGAAGCGGGACCCTACAATGAGCAGTTCTTC.